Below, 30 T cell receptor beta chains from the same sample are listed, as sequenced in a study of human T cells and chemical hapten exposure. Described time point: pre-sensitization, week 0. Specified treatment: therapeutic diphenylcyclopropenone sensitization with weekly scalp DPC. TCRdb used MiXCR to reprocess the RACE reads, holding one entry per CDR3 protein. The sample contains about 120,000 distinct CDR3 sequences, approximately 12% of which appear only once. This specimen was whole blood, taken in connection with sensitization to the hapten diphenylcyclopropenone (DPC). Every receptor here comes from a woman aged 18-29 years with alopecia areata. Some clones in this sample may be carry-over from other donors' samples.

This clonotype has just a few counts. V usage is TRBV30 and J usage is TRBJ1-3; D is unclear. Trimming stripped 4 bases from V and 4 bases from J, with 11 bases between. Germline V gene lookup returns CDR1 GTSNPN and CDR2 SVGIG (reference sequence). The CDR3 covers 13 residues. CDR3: CAWIPGLGNTIYF. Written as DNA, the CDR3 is TGTGCCTGGATTCCCGGACTGGGAAACACCATATATTTT.

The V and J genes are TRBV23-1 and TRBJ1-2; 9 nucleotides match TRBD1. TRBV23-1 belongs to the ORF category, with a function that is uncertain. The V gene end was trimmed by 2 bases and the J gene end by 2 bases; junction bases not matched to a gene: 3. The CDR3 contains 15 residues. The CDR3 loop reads CASSQRTGDNYGYTF. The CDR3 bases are TGCGCCAGCAGTCAACGGACAGGGGACAACTATGGCTACACCTTC.

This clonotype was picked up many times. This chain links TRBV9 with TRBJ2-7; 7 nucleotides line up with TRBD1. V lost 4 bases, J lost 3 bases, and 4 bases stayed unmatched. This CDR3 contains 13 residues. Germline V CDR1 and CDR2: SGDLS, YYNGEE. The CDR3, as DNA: TGTGCCAGCAGCCCTACAGGGGACTACGAGCAGTACTTC. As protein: CASSPTGDYEQYF.

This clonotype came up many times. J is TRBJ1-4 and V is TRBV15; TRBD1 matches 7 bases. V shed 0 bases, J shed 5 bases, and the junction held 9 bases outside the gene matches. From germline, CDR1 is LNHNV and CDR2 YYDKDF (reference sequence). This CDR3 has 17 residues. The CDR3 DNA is TGTGCCACCAGCAGAGATGGGCCGGGCAGGGGGAATGAAAAACTGTTTTTT. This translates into CATSRDGPGRGNEKLFF.

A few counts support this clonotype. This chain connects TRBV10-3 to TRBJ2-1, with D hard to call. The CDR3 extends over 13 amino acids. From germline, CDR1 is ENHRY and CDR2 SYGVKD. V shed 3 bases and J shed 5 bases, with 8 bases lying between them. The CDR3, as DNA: TGTGCCATCAGTGATCAGAGCGACAATGAGCAGTTCTTC. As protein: CAISDQSDNEQFF.

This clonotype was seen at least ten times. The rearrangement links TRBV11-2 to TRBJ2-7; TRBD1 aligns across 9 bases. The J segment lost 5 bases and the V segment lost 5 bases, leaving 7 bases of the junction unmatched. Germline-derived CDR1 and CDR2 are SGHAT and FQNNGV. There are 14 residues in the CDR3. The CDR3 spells CASSPIDRGDEQYF. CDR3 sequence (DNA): TGTGCCAGCAGCCCGATAGACAGGGGGGACGAGCAGTACTTC.

DNA for the CDR3: TGTGCCAGCTCACCACCGGGGGTGGCGGAAGAGACCCAGTACTTC. Translated, it gives CASSPPGVAEETQYF. The chain uses TRBV18 and TRBJ2-5; the D gene could be TRBD1 or TRBD2 (5 bases each). The CDR3 consists of 15 residues. Germline V gene sequence: CDR1 KGHSH, CDR2 LQKENI. V was clipped by 0 bases and J by 3 bases, with 11 bases between them.

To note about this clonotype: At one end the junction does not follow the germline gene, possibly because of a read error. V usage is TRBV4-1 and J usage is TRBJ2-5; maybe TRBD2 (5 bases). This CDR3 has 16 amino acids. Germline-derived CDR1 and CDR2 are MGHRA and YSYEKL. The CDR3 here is CASSQDLGQWRETQYF. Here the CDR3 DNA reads TGTGCCAGCAGCCAAGATCTTGGCCAATGGAGGGAGACCCAGTACTTC.

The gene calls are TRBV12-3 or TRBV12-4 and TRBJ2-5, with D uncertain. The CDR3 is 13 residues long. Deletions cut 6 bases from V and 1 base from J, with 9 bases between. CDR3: CASREASQETQYF. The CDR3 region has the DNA TGTGCCAGCAGAGAGGCCTCCCAAGAGACCCAGTACTTC.

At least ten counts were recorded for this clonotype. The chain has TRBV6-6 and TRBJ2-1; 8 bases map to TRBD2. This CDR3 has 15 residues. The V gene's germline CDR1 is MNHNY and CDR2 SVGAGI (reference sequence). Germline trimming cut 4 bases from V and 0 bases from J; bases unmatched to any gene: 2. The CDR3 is CASSSGGASYNEQFF. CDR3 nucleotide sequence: TGTGCCAGCAGTTCCGGGGGGGCCTCCTACAATGAGCAGTTCTTC.

This CDR3 reads CSAEGGQGIYYEQYF. CDR3 sequence (DNA): TGCAGTGCGGAAGGCGGACAGGGGATATACTACGAGCAGTACTTC. V and J are TRBV20-1 and TRBJ2-7; 9 nucleotides match TRBD1. The CDR3 contains 15 residues. From germline, CDR1 is DFQATT and CDR2 SNEGSKA (reference sequence). Trimming at V came to 6 bases and at J to 3 bases, leaving 12 bases not matched to a gene.

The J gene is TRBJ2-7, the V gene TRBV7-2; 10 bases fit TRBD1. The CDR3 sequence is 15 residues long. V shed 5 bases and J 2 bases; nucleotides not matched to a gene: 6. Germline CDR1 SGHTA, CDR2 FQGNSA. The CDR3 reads CASSIRQGAAYEQYF. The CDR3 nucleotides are TGTGCCAGCAGCATCCGACAGGGGGCTGCCTACGAGCAGTACTTC.

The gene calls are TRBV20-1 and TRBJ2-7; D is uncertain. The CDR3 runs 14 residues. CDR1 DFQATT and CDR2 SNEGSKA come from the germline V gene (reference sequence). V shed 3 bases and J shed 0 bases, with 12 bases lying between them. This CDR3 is CSARVRRSSYEQYF. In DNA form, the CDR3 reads TGCAGTGCTAGGGTCCGGCGGAGCTCCTACGAGCAGTACTTC.

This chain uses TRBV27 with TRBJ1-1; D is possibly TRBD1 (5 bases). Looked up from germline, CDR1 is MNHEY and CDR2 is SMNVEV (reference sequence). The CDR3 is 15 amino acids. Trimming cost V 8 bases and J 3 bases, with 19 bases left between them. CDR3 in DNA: TGTGCCAGCCGGAGGGTAGGTGTGGGGCACACTGAAGCTTTCTTT. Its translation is CASRRVGVGHTEAFF.

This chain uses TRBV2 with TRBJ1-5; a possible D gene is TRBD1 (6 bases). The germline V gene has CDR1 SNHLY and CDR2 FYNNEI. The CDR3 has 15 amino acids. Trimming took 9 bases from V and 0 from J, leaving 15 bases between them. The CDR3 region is CASARVGHSNQPQHF. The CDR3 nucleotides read TGTGCCAGTGCTCGGGTGGGACATAGCAATCAGCCCCAGCATTTT.

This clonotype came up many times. In DNA form, the CDR3 reads TGCGCCAGCAGCTTGGCTTTGGGGACTGGTCCGCAGTACTTC. Protein: CASSLALGTGPQYF. This chain links TRBV5-1 with TRBJ2-7, with D possibly matching TRBD2 (6 bases). The CDR3 length is 14 residues. Germline CDR1 is SGHRS and CDR2 is YFSETQ. V lost 0 bases to trimming and J lost 9 bases, with 16 bases between them.

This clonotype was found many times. In DNA form, the CDR3 reads TGTGCCAGCAGCTTGTGGACTAGGTTAAACAATGAGCAGTTCTTC. This translates into CASSLWTRLNNEQFF. The rearrangement links TRBV7-2 to TRBJ2-1, with 7 bases fitting TRBD2. Germline CDR1 SGHTA, CDR2 FQGNSA. Losses at the gene ends were 3 bases for V and 5 bases for J; bases not matched to a gene: 7. The length of the CDR3 is 15 residues. Together with reference TRBV7-2 and TRBJ2-1, the CDR3 gives the full variable domain: GAGVSQSPSNKVTEKGKDVELRCDPISGHTALYWYRQSLGQGLEFLIYFQGNSAPDKSGLPSDRFSAERTGGSVSTLTIQRTQQEDSAVYLCASSLWTRLNNEQFFGPGTRLTVL.

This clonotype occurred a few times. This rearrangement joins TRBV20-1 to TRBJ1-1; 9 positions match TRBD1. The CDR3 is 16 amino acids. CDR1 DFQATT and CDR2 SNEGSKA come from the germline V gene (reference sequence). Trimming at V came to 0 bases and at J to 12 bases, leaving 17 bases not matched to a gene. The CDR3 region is CSARDPSPGTGLETFF. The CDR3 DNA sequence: TGCAGTGCTAGAGATCCCTCACCCGGGACAGGGCTGGAAACTTTCTTT.

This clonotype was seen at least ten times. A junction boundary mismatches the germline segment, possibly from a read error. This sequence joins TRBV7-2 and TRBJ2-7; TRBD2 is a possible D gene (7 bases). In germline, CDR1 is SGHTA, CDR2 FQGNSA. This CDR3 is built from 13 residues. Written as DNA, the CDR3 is TGTGCCAGCAGCCCCCTTACCGGGGGGCCCCGATCCTTC. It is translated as CASSPLTGGPRSF.

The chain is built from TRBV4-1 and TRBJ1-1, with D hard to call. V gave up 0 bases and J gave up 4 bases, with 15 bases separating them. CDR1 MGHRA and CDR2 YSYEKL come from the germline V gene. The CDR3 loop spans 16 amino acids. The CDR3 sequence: CASSQEWVRARTEAFF. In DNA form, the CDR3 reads TGCGCCAGCAGCCAAGAGTGGGTAAGGGCCCGCACTGAAGCTTTCTTT.

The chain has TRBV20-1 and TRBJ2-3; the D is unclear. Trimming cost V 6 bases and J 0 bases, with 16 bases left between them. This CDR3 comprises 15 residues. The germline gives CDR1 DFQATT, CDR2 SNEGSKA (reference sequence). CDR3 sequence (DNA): TGCAGTGCGGAACGTAGACGCATTAGCACAGATACGCAGTATTTT. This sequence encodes CSAERRRISTDTQYF.

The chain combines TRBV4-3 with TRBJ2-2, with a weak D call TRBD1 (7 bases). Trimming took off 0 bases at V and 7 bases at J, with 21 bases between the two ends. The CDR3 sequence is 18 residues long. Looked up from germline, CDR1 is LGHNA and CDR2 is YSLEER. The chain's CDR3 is CASSQEFFGQAGSGELFF. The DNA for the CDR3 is TGCGCCAGCAGCCAAGAGTTTTTCGGACAGGCGGGGAGCGGGGAGCTGTTTTTT.

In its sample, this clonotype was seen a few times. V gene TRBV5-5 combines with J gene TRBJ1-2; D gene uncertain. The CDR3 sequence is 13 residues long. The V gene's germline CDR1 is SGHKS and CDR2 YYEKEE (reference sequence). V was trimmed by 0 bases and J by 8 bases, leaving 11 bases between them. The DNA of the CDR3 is TGTGCCAGCAGCTTGGCCACCCAGCTGGGCTACACCTTC. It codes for CASSLATQLGYTF.

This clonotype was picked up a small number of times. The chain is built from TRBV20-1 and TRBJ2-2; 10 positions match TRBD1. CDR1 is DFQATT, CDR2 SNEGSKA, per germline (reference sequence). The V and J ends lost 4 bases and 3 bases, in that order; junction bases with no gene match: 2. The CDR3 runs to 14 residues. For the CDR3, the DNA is TGCAGTGCTACCGACAGGGGGCACACCGGGGAGCTGTTTTTT. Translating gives CSATDRGHTGELFF.

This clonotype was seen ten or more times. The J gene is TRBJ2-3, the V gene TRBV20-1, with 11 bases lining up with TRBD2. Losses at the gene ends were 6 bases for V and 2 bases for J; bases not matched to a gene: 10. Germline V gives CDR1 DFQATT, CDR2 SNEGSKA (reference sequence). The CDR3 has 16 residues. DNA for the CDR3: TGCAGTGCCAACCACCGACTAGCGGGAATCACAGATACGCAGTATTTT. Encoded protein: CSANHRLAGITDTQYF.

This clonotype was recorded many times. The chain's CDR3 is CASSLASQGVTGELFF. Written as DNA, the CDR3 is TGCGCCAGCAGCCTAGCGTCACAGGGGGTCACCGGGGAGCTGTTTTTT. J is TRBJ2-2 and V is TRBV4-3; 8 bases agree with TRBD1. This CDR3 is 16 amino acids long. V trimming: 4 bases; J trimming: 4 bases; junction bases outside the gene matches: 8. Per the germline V gene, CDR1 is LGHNA and CDR2 is YSLEER.

This chain's CDR3 is CASRGDDSPLHF. Written as DNA, the CDR3 is TGTGCCAGCAGGGGGGACGATTCACCCCTCCACTTT. The genes are TRBV9 and TRBJ1-6, with a weak D call TRBD1 (5 bases). V gave up 5 bases and J gave up 8 bases, with 8 bases separating them. The CDR3 contains 12 residues. The germline CDR1 and CDR2 sequences are SGDLS and YYNGEE.

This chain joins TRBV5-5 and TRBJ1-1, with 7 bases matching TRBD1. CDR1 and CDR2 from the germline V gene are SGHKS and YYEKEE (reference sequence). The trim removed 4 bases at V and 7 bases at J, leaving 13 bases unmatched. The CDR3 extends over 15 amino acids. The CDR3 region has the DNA TGTGCCAGCAGCATGGGAGCATTGGGACAGTATGAAGCTTTCTTT. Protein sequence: CASSMGALGQYEAFF.

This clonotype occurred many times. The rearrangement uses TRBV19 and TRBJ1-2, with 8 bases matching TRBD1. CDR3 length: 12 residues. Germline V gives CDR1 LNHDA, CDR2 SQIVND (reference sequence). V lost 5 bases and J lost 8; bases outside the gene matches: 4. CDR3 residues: CASSFGQGGYTF. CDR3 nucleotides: TGTGCCAGTAGTTTCGGACAGGGAGGCTACACCTTC. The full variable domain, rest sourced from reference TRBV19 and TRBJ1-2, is DGGITQSPKYLFRKEGQNVTLSCEQNLNHDAMYWYRQDPGQGLRLIYYSQIVNDFQKGDIAEGYSVSREKKESFPLTVTSAQKNPTAFYLCASSFGQGGYTFGSGTRLTVV.

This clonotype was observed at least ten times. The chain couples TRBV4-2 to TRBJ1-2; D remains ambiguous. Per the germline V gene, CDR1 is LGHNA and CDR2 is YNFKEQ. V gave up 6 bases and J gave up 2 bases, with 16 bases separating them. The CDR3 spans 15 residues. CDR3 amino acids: CASRKGNRENYGYTF. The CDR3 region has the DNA TGTGCCAGCAGGAAAGGGAACAGAGAAAACTATGGCTACACCTTC.